This passage covers 4 T cell receptor beta chains from one sample sequenced in a study of CD8 T cells in ankylosing spondylitis. MiXCR, applied by TCRdb to the 5' RACE reads, yields one record per CDR3 protein. The data hold roughly 38,000 distinct CDR3 sequences, with 10% observed a single time. Material for sequencing was blood, either unsorted or a sorted T cell fraction (not recorded which). Source of these receptors: a male donor with ankylosing spondylitis or in good health (not recorded which).

J is TRBJ1-2 and V is TRBV2; D remains unclear. The CDR3 is made up of 13 amino acids. V lost 1 base and J 1 base, leaving 4 bases between the germline ends. Germline CDR1 reads SNHLY; CDR2 reads FYNNEI. CDR3 DNA sequence: TGTGCCAGCAGTGAAGATCTTAACTATGGCTACACCTTC. This encodes CASSEDLNYGYTF.

This clonotype was counted many times. This chain connects TRBV5-1 to TRBJ1-5, with TRBD1 as a possible D gene (6 bases). Germline assignment: CDR1 SGHRS and CDR2 YFSETQ. CDR3 length equals 14 residues. V was trimmed by 5 bases and J by 5 bases, leaving 14 bases between them. The CDR3 protein is CASRPTGSDQPQHF. The CDR3 coding sequence is TGCGCCAGCAGACCAACAGGGTCGGATCAGCCCCAGCATTTT.

This clonotype was seen many times. This chain joins TRBV29-1 and TRBJ2-7, with D perhaps TRBD1 (6 bases). With 0 bases removed from V and 6 bases from J, the gap between germline ends came to 15 bases. The germline V gene encodes CDR1 SQVTM and CDR2 ANQGSEA. This CDR3 is built from 14 residues. The CDR3 DNA reads TGCAGCGTTGAAGATCGCGGCAGGGGACGCGAGCAGTACTTC. It is translated as CSVEDRGRGREQYF.

This clonotype showed up many times. The chain carries TRBV6-5 and TRBJ2-7; TRBD1 matches 10 bases. CDR1 MNHEY and CDR2 SVGAGI come from the germline V gene. The CDR3 runs to 15 residues. V dropped 0 bases and J dropped 7; count of bases not matched to a gene: 6. For the CDR3, the DNA is TGTGCCAGCAGTTACTCCGGGACAGGGGTTAGGGAGCAGTACTTC. It is translated as CASSYSGTGVREQYF.